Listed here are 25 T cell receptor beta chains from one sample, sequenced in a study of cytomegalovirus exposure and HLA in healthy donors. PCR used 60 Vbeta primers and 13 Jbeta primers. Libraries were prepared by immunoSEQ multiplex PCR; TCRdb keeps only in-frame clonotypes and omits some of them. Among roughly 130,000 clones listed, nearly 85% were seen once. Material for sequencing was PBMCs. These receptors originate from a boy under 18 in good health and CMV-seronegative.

The DNA for the CDR3 is TGTGCCAGCAGTGGAAAGGGGGGGGATACGCAGTATTTT. It encodes CASSGKGGDTQYF. The chain has TRBV6-1 and TRBJ2-3; D possibly corresponds to TRBD2 (7 bases). Trimming removed 4 bases at V and 6 bases at J, with 11 bases between. This CDR3 is 13 amino acids long. Germline V CDR1 and CDR2: MNHNS, SASEGT.

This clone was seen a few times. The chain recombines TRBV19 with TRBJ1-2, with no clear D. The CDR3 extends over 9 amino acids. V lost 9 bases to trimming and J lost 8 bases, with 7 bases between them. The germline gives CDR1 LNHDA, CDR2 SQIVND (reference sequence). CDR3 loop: CARISGYTF. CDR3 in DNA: TGTGCCAGAATTAGCGGCTACACCTTC.

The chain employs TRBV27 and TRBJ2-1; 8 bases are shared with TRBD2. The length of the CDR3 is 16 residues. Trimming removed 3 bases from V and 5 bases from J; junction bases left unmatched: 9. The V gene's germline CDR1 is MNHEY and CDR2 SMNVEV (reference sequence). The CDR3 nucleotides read TGTGCCAGCAGTTTTATACCAGGACTAGCAGACAATGAGCAGTTCTTC. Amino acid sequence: CASSFIPGLADNEQFF.

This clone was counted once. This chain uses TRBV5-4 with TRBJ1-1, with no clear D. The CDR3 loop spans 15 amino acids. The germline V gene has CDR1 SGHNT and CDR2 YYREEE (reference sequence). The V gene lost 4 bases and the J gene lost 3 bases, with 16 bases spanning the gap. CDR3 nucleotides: TGTGCCAGCAGCCCCCTCCCGGACGGGGACACTGAAGCTTTCTTT. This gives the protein CASSPLPDGDTEAFF. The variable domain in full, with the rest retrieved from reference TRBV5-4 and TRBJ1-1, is ETGVTQSPTHLIKTRGQQVTLRCSSQSGHNTVSWYQQALGQGPQFIFQYYREEENGRGNFPPRFSGLQFPNYSSELNVNALELDDSALYLCASSPLPDGDTEAFFGQGTRLTVV.

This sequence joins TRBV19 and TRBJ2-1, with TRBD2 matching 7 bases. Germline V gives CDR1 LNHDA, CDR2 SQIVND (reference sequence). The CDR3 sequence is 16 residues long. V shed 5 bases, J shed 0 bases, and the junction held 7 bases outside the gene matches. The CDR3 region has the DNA TGTGCCAGTAGTCCCATCGGCGGGAGCTCCTACAATGAGCAGTTCTTC. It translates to CASSPIGGSSYNEQFF.

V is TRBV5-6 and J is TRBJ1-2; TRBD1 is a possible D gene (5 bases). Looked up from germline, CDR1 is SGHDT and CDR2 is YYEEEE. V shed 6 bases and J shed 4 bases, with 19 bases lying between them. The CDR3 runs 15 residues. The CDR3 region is CASIPAGDQLYGYTF. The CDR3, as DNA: TGTGCCAGCATCCCGGCGGGGGACCAACTCTATGGCTACACCTTC.

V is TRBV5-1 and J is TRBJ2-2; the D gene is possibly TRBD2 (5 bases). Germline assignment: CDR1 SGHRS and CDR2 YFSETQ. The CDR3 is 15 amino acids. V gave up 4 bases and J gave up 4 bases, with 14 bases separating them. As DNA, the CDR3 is TGCGCCAGCAGCCCGAGCGGAGCAGCCACCGGGGAGCTGTTTTTT. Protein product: CASSPSGAATGELFF.

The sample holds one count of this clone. CDR3 DNA: TGTGCCAGCAGCCCGAGCGGGATATCCCTCGAGGAGACCCAGTACTTC. Its protein product is CASSPSGISLEETQYF. The chain carries TRBV11-3 and TRBJ2-5; TRBD2 aligns across 7 bases. In germline, CDR1 is SGHNT, CDR2 YENEEA. Trimming took 5 bases from V and 5 from J; bases not matched to a gene: 14. The CDR3 extends over 16 amino acids.

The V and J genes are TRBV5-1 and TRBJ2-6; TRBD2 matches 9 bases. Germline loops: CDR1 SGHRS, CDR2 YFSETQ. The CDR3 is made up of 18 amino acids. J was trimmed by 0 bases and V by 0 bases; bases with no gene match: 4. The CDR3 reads CASSLVAGGPSGANVLTF. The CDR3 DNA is TGCGCCAGCAGCTTGGTTGCGGGAGGGCCCTCTGGGGCCAACGTCCTGACTTTC.

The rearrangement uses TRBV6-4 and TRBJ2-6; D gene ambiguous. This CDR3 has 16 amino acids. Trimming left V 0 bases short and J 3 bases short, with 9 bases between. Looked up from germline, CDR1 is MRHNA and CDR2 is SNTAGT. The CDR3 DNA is TGTGCCAGCAGTGACTCGCCAGGTTATGGGGCCAACGTCCTGACTTTC. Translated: CASSDSPGYGANVLTF.

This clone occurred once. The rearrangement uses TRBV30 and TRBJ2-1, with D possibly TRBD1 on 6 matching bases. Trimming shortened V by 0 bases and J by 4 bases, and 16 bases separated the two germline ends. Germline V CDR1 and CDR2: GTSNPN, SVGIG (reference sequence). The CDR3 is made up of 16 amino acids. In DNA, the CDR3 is TGTGCCTGGAGTGTTAGGGGACAAGATGCATACAATGAGCAGTTCTTC. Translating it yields CAWSVRGQDAYNEQFF.

The CDR3 sequence: CASSPGQGANYGYTF. CDR3 nucleotides: TGTGCCAGCAGCCCCGGACAGGGGGCGAACTATGGCTACACCTTC. The rearrangement links TRBV7-6 to TRBJ1-2; 11 bases are a match to TRBD1. The germline gives CDR1 SGHVS, CDR2 FNYEAQ. With 5 bases clipped from V and 2 bases from J, the junction kept 4 bases outside the gene matches. The CDR3 contains 15 residues.

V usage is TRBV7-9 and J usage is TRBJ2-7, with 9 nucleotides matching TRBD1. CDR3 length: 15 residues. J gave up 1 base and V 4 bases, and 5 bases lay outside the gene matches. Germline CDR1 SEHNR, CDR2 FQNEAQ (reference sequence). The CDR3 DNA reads TGTGCCAGCAGCTCACAGGGGGCTTTTTCCTACGAGCAGTACTTC. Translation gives CASSSQGAFSYEQYF. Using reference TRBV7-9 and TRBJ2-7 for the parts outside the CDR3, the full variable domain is DTGVSQNPRHKITKRGQNVTFRCDPISEHNRLYWYRQTLGQGPEFLTYFQNEAQLEKSRLLSDRFSAERPKGSFSTLEIQRTEQGDSAMYLCASSSQGAFSYEQYFGPGTRLTVT.

The CDR3 region has the DNA TGTGCCTGGAGTGTTAAGGTGACAGCCTATGGCTACACCTTC. As protein: CAWSVKVTAYGYTF. This rearrangement joins TRBV30 to TRBJ1-2; tentative D call: TRBD1 (5 bases). There are 14 residues in the CDR3. The germline gives CDR1 GTSNPN, CDR2 SVGIG (reference sequence). V was pared by 0 bases and J by 4 bases, with 12 bases between.

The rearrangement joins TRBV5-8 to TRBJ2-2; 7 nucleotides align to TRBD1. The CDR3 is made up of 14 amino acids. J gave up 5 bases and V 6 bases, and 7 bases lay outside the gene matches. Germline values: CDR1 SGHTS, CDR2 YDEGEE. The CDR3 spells CASNVPGGTGELFF. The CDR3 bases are TGTGCCAGCAATGTGCCAGGGGGTACCGGGGAGCTGTTTTTT.

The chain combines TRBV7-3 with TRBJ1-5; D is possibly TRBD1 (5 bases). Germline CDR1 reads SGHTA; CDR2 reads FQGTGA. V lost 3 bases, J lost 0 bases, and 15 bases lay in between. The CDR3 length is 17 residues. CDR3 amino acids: CASSFLQALYSNQPQHF. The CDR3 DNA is TGTGCCAGCAGCTTTTTACAGGCCCTCTATAGCAATCAGCCCCAGCATTTT.

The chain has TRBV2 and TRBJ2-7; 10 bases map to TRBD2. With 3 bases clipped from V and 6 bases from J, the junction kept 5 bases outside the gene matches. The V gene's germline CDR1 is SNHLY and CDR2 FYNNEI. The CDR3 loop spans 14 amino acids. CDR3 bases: TGTGCCAGCAGTGATCGAGCGGGAGGGAGCGAGCAGTACTTC. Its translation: CASSDRAGGSEQYF.

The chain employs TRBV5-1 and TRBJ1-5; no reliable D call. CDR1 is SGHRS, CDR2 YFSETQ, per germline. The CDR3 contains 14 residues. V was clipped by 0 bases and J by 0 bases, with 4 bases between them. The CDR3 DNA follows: TGCGCCAGCAGCTTGGGGCTTAGCAATCAGCCCCAGCATTTT. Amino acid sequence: CASSLGLSNQPQHF.

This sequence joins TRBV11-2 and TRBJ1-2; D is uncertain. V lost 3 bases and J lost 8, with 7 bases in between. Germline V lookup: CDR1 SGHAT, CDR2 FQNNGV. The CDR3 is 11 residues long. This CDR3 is CASSFPGGYTF. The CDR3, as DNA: TGTGCCAGCAGCTTCCCGGGGGGCTACACCTTC.

This CDR3 reads CASSLELDQPQHF. CDR3 DNA sequence: TGTGCCAGCAGCTTAGAGTTAGATCAGCCCCAGCATTTT. The chain is built from TRBV7-8 and TRBJ1-5; D uncertain. Trimming removed 1 base from V and 5 bases from J, with 6 bases in between. Germline lookup yields CDR1 SGHVS and CDR2 FQNEAQ. The CDR3 contains 13 residues.

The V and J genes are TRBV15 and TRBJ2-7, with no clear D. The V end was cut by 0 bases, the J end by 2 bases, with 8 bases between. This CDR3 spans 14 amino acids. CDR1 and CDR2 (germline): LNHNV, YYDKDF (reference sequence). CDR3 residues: CATSRDYLTYEQYF. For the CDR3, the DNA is TGTGCCACCAGCAGAGATTACCTAACCTACGAGCAGTACTTC.

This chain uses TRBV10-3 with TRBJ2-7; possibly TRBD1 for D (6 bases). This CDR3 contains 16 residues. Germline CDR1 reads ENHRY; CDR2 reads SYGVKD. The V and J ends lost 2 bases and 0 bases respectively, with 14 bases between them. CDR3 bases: TGTGCCATCAGTGAGGTGGGACATTCCCCCTCCTACGAGCAGTACTTC. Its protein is CAISEVGHSPSYEQYF.

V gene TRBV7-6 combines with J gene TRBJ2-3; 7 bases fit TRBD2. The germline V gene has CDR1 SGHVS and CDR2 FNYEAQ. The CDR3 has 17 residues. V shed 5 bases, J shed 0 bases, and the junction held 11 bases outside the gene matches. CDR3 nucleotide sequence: TGTGCCAGCAGCAGCAGTTCCTGGGGAGGGAGCACAGATACGCAGTATTTT. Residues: CASSSSSWGGSTDTQYF.

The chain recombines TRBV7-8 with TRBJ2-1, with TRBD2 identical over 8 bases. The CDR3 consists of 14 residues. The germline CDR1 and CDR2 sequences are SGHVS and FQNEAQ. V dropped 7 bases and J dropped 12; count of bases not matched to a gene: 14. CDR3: CASKRTSGPGGQFF. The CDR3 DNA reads TGTGCCAGCAAGCGAACTAGCGGCCCGGGGGGGCAGTTCTTC.

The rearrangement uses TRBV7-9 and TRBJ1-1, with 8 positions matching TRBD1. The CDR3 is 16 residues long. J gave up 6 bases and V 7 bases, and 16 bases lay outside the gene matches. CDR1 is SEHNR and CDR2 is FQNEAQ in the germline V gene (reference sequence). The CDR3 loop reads CASTANPRQGKPEAFF. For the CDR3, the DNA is TGTGCCAGCACCGCAAACCCCCGACAGGGGAAGCCTGAAGCTTTCTTT.